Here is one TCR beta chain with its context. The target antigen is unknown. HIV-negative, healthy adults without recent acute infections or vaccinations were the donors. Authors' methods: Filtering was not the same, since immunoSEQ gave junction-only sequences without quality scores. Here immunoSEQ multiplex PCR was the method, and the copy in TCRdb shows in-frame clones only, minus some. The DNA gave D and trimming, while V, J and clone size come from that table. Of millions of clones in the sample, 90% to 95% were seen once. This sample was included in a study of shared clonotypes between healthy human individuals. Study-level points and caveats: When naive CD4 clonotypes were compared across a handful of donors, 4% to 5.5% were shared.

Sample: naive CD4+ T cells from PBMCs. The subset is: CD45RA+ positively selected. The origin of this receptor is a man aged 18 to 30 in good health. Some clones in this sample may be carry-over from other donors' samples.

CDR3 sequence: CASRNPGLNTDTQYF. As DNA, the CDR3 is TGCGCCAGTCGTAACCCGGGACTGAACACAGATACGCAGTATTTT. The chain couples TRBV5-1 to TRBJ2-3; possible D gene TRBD2, 6 bases. Trimming pared 8 bases from V and 2 bases from J, leaving 18 bases between. Germline assignment: CDR1 SGHRS and CDR2 YFSETQ. The CDR3 runs to 15 residues.